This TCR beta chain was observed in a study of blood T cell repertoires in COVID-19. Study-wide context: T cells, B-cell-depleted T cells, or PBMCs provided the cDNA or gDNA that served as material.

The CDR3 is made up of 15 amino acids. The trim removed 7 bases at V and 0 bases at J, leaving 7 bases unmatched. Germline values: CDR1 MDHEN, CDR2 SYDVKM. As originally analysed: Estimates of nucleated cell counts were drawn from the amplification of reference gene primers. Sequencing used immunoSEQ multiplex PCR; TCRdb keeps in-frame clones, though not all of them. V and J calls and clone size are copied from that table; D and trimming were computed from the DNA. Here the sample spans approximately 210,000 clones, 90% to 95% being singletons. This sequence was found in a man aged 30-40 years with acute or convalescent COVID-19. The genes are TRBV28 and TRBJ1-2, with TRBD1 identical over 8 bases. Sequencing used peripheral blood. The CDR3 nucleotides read TGTGCCAGCAACGACAGGGGAATAACTAACTATGGCTACACCTTC. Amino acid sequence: CASNDRGITNYGYTF.